Presented here are 8 T cell receptor beta chains from one specimen sequenced in a study of blood T cell repertoires in COVID-19. Data came from immunoSEQ multiplex PCR; TCRdb stores just in-frame clones and leaves some out. The data contain 80,000 to 90,000 clones, roughly three quarters of them singletons. Material: peripheral blood. The receptors shown here come from a man aged 65 to 85 with acute or convalescent COVID-19.

This clone occurred a few times. The chain couples TRBV3-1 (or the pseudogene TRBV3-2) to TRBJ2-2; tentative D call: TRBD1 (5 bases). Germline values: CDR1 LGHDT, CDR2 YNNKEL (reference sequence). CDR3 size: 14 residues. Trimming removed 3 bases at V and 8 bases at J, with 13 bases between. The CDR3 sequence: CASSQTARAGELFF. CDR3 sequence (DNA): TGTGCCAGCAGCCAGACTGCCAGGGCGGGGGAGCTGTTTTTT.

The J gene is TRBJ1-4, the V gene TRBV4-1, with D possibly matching TRBD1 (6 bases). Trimming took off 5 bases at V and 0 bases at J, with 13 bases between the two ends. The CDR3 runs to 16 residues. The V gene's germline CDR1 is MGHRA and CDR2 YSYEKL. The CDR3 DNA reads TGCGCCAGCAGCAATACAGGGTGGGCAACTAATGAAAAACTGTTTTTT. The encoded protein is CASSNTGWATNEKLFF.

The rearrangement joins TRBV6-5 to TRBJ1-5, with a weak D call TRBD1 (6 bases). Trimming stripped 7 bases from V and 6 bases from J, with 13 bases between. The length of the CDR3 is 13 residues. CDR1 is MNHEY, CDR2 SVGAGI, per germline. Here the CDR3 DNA reads TGTGCCAGCAAAGTGGGGGCGGCTCAGCCCCAGCATTTT. This gives the protein CASKVGAAQPQHF.

This chain links TRBV24-1 with TRBJ2-1; TRBD1 agrees at 9 bases. V was clipped by 0 bases and J by 7 bases; unmatched bases: 6. CDR1 KGHDR and CDR2 SFDVKD come from the germline V gene. This CDR3 is built from 16 residues. The CDR3 is CATSDLGTGKGNEQFF. In nucleotides, the CDR3 is TGTGCCACCAGTGATTTGGGGACAGGGAAGGGGAATGAGCAGTTCTTC.

The genes are TRBV19 and TRBJ1-2; D not resolved. The CDR3 is 13 amino acids. Per the germline V gene, CDR1 is LNHDA and CDR2 is SQIVND (reference sequence). V lost 1 base and J lost 6, with 9 bases in between. The CDR3 DNA reads TGTGCCAGTAGTATAGGAGGCGGGGATGGCTACACCTTC. Encoded protein: CASSIGGGDGYTF.

This chain links TRBV6-5 with TRBJ2-7, with TRBD1 matching 7 bases. The germline gives CDR1 MNHEY, CDR2 SVGAGI. V dropped 5 bases and J dropped 1; count of bases not matched to a gene: 5. The CDR3 runs to 14 residues. In nucleotides, the CDR3 is TGTGCCAGCAGTAGGGACAGTGGGTCCTACGAGCAGTACGTC. Protein product: CASSRDSGSYEQYV.

The rearrangement uses TRBV5-1 and TRBJ2-3; the match to TRBD2 covers 12 bases. CDR3 length equals 17 residues. V shed 5 bases and J 4 bases; nucleotides not matched to a gene: 11. Germline CDR1 is SGHRS and CDR2 is YFSETQ. CDR3 sequence: CASSSTSGGSSADTQYF. CDR3 in DNA: TGCGCCAGCAGTTCGACTAGCGGGGGCTCGAGCGCAGATACGCAGTATTTT.

The chain carries TRBV2 and TRBJ1-1; D not resolved. Germline assignment: CDR1 SNHLY and CDR2 FYNNEI. The CDR3 is 16 residues long. The ends were cut back, 5 bases at V and 2 bases at J, with 18 bases in the middle. DNA of the CDR3: TGTGCCAGCAGTTGGCCGAGGGAGGGCCCTAACACTGAAGCTTTCTTT. Translating gives CASSWPREGPNTEAFF.